This entry concerns a single T cell receptor beta chain. Its specificity is unknown. This sample was taken from a study of vaccination effects on CD4 cells after COVID-19. Generated by immunoSEQ multiplex PCR, the TCRdb table keeps only in-frame clones and is missing some. The table has approximately 74,000 clones, roughly 74% seen once. Trimming shortened V by 2 bases and J by 4 bases, and 10 bases separated the two germline ends. The CDR3 has 14 residues. The germline V gene has CDR1 SGHVS and CDR2 FQNEAQ. Viral peptide pools were used in the ViraFEST assay to expand antigen-specific CD4+ T cells, and sequencing came afterward. Investigators separated out CD4+ T cells once 10 days of culture had passed. Absence of prior SARS-CoV-2 infection characterized the vaccine recipients, who showed negative nucleocapsid antibodies.

Sequences were derived from CD4+ T cells from PBMCs cultured with HCoV-NL63 spike peptides, sampled before COVID-19 vaccination. This receptor was identified in a human donor who received a COVID-19 vaccine. J is TRBJ2-3 and V is TRBV7-8; possible D gene TRBD2, 5 bases. The DNA of the CDR3 is TGTGCCAGCAGCTTACCGGGGTCCCCAGATACGCAGTATTTT. This translates into CASSLPGSPDTQYF.